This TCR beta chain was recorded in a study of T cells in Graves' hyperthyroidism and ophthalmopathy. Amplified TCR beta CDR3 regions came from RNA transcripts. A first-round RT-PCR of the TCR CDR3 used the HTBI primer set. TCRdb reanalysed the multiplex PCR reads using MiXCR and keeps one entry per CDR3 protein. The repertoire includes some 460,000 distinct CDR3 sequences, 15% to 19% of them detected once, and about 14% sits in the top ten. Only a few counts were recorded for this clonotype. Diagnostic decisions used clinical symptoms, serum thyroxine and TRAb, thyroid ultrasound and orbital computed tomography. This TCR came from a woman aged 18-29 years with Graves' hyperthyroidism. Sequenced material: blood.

The chain's CDR3 is CASSLVGTGYRGYTF. DNA for the CDR3: TGTGCCAGCAGCTTGGTCGGGACAGGGTATCGGGGCTACACCTTC. J is TRBJ1-2 and V is TRBV7-9; 9 nucleotides line up with TRBD1. The CDR3 contains 15 residues. Germline V gene sequence: CDR1 SEHNR, CDR2 FQNEAQ (reference sequence). V lost 3 bases and J lost 8; bases outside the gene matches: 10.